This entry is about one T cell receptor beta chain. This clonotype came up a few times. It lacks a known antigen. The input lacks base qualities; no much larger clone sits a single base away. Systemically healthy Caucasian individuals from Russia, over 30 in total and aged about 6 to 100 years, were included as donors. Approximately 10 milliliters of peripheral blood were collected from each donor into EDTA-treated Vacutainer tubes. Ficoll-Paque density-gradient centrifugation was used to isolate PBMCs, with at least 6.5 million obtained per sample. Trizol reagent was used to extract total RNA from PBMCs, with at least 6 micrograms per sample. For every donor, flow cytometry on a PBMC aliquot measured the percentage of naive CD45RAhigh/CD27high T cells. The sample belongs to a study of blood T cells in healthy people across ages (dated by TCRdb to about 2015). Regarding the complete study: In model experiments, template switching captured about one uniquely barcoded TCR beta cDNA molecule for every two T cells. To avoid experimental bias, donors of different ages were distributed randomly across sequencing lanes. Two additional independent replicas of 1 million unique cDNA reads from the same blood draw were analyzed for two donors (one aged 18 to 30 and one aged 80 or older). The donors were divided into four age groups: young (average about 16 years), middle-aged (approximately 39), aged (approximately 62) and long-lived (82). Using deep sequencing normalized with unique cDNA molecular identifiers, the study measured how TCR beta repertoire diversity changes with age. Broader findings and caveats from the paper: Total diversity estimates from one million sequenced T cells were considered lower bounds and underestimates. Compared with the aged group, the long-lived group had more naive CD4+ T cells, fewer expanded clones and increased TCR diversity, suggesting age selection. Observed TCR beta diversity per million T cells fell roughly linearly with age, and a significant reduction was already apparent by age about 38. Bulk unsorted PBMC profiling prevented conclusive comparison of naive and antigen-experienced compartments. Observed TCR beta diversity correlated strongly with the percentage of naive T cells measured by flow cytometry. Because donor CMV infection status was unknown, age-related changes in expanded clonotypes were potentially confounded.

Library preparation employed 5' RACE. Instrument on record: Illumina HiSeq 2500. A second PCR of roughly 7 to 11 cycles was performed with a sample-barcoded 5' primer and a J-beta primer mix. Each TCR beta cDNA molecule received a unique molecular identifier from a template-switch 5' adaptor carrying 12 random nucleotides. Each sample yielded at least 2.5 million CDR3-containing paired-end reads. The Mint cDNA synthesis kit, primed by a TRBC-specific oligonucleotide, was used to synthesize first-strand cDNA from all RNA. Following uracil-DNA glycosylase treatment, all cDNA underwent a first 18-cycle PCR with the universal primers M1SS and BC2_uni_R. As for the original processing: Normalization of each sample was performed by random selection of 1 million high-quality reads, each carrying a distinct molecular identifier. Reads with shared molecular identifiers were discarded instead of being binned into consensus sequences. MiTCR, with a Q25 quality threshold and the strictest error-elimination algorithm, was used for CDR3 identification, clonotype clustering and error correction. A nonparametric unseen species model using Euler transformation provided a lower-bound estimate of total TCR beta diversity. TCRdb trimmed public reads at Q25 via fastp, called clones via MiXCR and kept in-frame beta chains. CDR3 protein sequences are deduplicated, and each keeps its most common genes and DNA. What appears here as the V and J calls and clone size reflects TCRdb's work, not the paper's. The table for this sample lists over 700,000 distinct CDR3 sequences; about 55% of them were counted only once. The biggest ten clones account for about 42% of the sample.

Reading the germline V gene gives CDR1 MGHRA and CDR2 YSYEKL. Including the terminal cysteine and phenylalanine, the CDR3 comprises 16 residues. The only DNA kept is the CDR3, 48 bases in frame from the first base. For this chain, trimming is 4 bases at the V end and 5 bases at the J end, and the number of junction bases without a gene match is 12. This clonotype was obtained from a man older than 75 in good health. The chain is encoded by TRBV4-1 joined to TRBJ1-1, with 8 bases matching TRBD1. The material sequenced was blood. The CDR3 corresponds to CASSPVETGARTEAFF. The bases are TGCGCCAGCAGCCCCGTTGAGACAGGGGCGAGAACTGAAGCTTTCTTT.